The T cell receptor (beta chain) described here comes from a study of cytomegalovirus exposure and HLA in healthy donors. Findings and limits, study-wide: Because they were indistinguishable, some V segments, including TRBV6-2 and TRBV6-3, were excluded.

Researchers ran the PCR with 60 Vbeta and 13 Jbeta primers. Sequencing used immunoSEQ multiplex PCR; TCRdb keeps in-frame clones, though not all of them. The sample holds more than 85,000 clones, 69% seen once. This clone came up a few times. As yet, its antigen is unknown. CDR1 and CDR2 (germline): SGHKS, YYEKEE (reference sequence). V lost 4 bases, J lost 4 bases, and 4 bases stayed unmatched. The CDR3 is 14 residues long. This sequence originates from an older woman in good health and CMV-seropositive. The chain recombines TRBV5-5 with TRBJ1-4; 7 bases agree with TRBD1. Sequencing was carried out using PBMCs. CDR3 in DNA: TGTGCCAGCAGCGCCGGGACAGTTAATGAAAAACTGTTTTTT. It codes for CASSAGTVNEKLFF. The full variable domain, completed using reference TRBV5-5 and TRBJ1-4, is DAGVTQSPTHLIKTRGQQVTLRCSPISGHKSVSWYQQVLGQGPQFIFQYYEKEERGRGNFPDRFSARQFPNYSSELNVNALLLGDSALYLCASSAGTVNEKLFFGSGTQLSVL.